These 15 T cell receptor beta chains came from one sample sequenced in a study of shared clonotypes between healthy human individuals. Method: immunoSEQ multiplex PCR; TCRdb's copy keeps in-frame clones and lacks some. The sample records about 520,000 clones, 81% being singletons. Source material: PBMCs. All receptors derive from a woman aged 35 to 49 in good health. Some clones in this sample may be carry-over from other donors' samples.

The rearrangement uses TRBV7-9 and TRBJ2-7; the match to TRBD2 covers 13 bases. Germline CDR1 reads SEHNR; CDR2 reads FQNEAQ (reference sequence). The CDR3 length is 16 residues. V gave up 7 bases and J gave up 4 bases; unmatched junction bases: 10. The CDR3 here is CASTSERTSGRYEQYF. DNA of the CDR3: TGTGCCAGCACCTCCGAGCGGACTAGCGGGAGATACGAGCAGTACTTC.

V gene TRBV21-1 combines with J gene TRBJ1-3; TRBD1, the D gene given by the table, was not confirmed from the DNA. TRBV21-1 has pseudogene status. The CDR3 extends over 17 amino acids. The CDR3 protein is CASSKGQGISSGNTIYF. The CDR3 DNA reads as TGTGCCAGCAGCAAAGGTCAGGGGATTAGCTCTGGAAACACCATATATTTT.

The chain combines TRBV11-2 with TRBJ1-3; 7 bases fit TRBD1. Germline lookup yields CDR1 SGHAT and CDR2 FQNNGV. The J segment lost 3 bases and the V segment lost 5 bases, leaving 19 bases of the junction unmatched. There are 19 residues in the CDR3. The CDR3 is CASSQKTGFATYVGNTIYF. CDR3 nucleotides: TGTGCCAGCAGCCAAAAGACAGGGTTTGCCACTTATGTTGGAAACACCATATATTTT.

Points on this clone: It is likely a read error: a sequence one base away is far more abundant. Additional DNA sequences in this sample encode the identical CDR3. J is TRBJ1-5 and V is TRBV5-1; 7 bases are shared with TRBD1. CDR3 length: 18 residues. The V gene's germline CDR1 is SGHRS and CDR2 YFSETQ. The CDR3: CASSPTVGGASSNQPQHF. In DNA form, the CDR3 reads TGCGCCAGCAGCCCGACGGTAGGGGGCGCGAGTAGCAACCAGCCCCAGCATTTT.

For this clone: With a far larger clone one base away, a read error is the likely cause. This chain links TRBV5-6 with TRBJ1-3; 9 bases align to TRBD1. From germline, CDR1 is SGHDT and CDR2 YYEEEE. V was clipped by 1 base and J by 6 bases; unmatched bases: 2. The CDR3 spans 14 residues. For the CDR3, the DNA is TGTGCCAGCAGCTTGTGGACAGGGGAAAACACCATATATTTT. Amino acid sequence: CASSLWTGENTIYF.

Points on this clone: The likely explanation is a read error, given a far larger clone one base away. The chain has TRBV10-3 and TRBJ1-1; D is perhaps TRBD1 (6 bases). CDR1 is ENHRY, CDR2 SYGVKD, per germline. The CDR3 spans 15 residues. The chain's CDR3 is CAISKSIQGGTEAFF. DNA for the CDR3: TGTGCCATCAGTAAGTCAATACAGGGAGGGACTGAAGCTTTCTTT.

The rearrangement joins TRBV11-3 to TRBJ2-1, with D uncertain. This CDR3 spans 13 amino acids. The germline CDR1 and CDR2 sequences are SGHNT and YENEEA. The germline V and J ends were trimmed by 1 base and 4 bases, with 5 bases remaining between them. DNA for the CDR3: TGTGCCAGCAGCTTAGGGGAATACAATGAGCAGTTCTTC. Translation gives CASSLGEYNEQFF.

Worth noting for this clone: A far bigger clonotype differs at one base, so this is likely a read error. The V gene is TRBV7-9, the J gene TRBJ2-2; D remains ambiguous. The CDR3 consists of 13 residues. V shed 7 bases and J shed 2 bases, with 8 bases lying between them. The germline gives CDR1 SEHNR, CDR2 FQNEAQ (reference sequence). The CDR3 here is CASMSINTGELFF. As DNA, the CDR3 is TGTGCCAGCATGTCCATAAACACCGGGGAGCTGTTTTTT.

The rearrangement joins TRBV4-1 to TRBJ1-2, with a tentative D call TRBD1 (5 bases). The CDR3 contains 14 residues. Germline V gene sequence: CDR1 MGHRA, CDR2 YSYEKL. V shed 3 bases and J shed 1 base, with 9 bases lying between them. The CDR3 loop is CASSQYRNNYGYTF. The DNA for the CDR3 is TGCGCCAGCAGCCAGTACAGGAATAACTATGGCTACACCTTC.

The CDR3 region has the DNA TGTGCCAGCAGTTTCCTCGGGTCCTCTGGAAACACCATATATTTT. Amino acids: CASSFLGSSGNTIYF. The chain employs TRBV6-6 and TRBJ1-3; D not certain. V dropped 4 bases and J dropped 0 bases, with 10 bases sitting between them. The germline gives CDR1 MNHNY, CDR2 SVGAGI (reference sequence). The CDR3 has 15 amino acids.

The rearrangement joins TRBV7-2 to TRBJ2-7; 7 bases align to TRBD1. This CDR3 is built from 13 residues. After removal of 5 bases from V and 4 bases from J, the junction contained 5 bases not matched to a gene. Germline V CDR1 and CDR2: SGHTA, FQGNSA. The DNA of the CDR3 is TGTGCCAGCAGCCCCCGACAGGGTTACGAGCAGTACTTC. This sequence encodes CASSPRQGYEQYF.

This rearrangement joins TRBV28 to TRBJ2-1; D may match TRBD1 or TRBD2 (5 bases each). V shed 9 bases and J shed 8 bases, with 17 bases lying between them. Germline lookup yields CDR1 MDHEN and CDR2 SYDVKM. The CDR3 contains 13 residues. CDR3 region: CASFGLMGDEQFF. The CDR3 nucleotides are TGTGCCAGTTTTGGGCTGATGGGGGATGAGCAGTTCTTC.

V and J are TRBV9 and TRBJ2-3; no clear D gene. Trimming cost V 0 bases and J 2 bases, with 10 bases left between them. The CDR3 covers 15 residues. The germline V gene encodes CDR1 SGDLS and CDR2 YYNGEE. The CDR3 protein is CASSVGLVPTDTQYF. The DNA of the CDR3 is TGTGCCAGCAGCGTAGGGCTAGTGCCCACAGATACGCAGTATTTT. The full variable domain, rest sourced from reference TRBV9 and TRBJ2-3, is DSGVTQTPKHLITATGQRVTLRCSPRSGDLSVYWYQQSLDQGLQFLIQYYNGEERAKGNILERFSAQQFPDLHSELNLSSLELGDSALYFCASSVGLVPTDTQYFGPGTRLTVL.

The CDR3 loop is CAWSVHPGQPQHF. CDR3 in DNA: TGTGCCTGGAGTGTACACCCCGGTCAGCCCCAGCATTTT. The V and J genes are TRBV30 and TRBJ1-5; D remains unclear. Trimming removed 0 bases from V and 6 bases from J, with 9 bases in between. Germline V lookup: CDR1 GTSNPN, CDR2 SVGIG (reference sequence). This CDR3 is 13 amino acids long.

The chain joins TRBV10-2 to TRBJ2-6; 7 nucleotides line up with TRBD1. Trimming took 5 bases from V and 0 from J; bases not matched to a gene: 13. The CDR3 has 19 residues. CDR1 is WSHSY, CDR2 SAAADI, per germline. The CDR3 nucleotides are TGCGCCAGCAGTAACTACCTGGGACAGATGATCTCTGGGGCCAACGTCCTGACTTTC. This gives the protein CASSNYLGQMISGANVLTF.